This TCR beta chain was observed in a study of glioma-infiltrating T cells after dendritic cell vaccination. Study-wide background: Autologous tumor lysate was loaded overnight onto monocyte-derived dendritic cells grown approximately seven days with IL-4 and GM-CSF.

The time point denotes: after dendritic cell vaccination, including at tumor progression/relapse. This CDR3 has 13 residues. Germline CDR1 is KGHSH and CDR2 is LQKENI. The V end lost 3 bases, the J end lost 4 bases, and 6 bases lay between the germline ends. The assay was immunoSEQ multiplex PCR, and TCRdb's table has in-frame clones only and misses some. The sample holds approximately 93,000 clones, less than 85% seen once. The receptor's source is a human donor with glioblastoma. The sequencing used blood, collected after dendritic cell vaccination. The genes are TRBV18 and TRBJ1-4; D remains ambiguous. CDR3 region: CASSPSSNEKLFF. The CDR3 nucleotides read TGTGCCAGCTCACCGTCTAGTAATGAAAAACTGTTTTTT.